Below are 5 T cell receptor beta chains sequenced from a single sample in a study of blood T cell repertoires in COVID-19. Some clones are missing from TCRdb's copy, which holds only in-frame ones; the method was immunoSEQ multiplex PCR. The profile covers hundreds of thousands of clones, with 86% appearing a single time and approximately 1.4% taken by the ten largest. Sequencing input: peripheral blood. Receptors were obtained from a woman aged 25 to 39 with active or convalescent COVID-19.

Regarding this clone: In the same sample, other DNA sequences code for this CDR3. This sequence joins TRBV18 and TRBJ1-2; TRBD1 matches at 8 bases. The CDR3 runs 13 residues. Germline CDR1 reads KGHSH; CDR2 reads LQKENI. The junction had 2 bases not matched to a gene; V was cut back by 3 bases and J by 5 bases. The DNA of the CDR3 is TGTGCCAGCTCACCGGGACAGGATTATGGCTACACCTTC. Translating gives CASSPGQDYGYTF.

Notes on this clone: At the DNA level, this CDR3 is encoded by other sequences in the same sample as well. V gene TRBV15 combines with J gene TRBJ2-1, with a possible D match to TRBD1 (6 bases). Germline V gene lookup returns CDR1 LNHNV and CDR2 YYDKDF (reference sequence). V was trimmed by 0 bases and J by 4 bases, leaving 16 bases between them. CDR3 size: 17 residues. CDR3 nucleotide sequence: TGTGCCACCAGCAGAGATTTGCGCAGGGGCTTATACAATGAGCAGTTCTTC. The encoded protein is CATSRDLRRGLYNEQFF.

This sequence joins TRBV6-5 and TRBJ1-1, with D perhaps matching TRBD1 (5 bases). V was pared by 2 bases and J by 3 bases, with 10 bases between. Germline V gene data show CDR1 as MNHEY and CDR2 as SVGAGI. This CDR3 has 14 residues. The CDR3 DNA follows: TGTGCCAGCAGTTACGGGGGGTTGTACACTGAAGCTTTCTTT. Amino acid sequence: CASSYGGLYTEAFF.

This chain connects TRBV7-2 to TRBJ2-3, with a possible D match to TRBD2 (5 bases). Trimming removed 5 bases from V and 0 bases from J, with 12 bases in between. Germline V CDR1 and CDR2: SGHTA, FQGNSA. The length of the CDR3 is 15 residues. Here the CDR3 DNA reads TGTGCCAGCAGCGCACATCCGGGAAGCACAGATACGCAGTATTTT. Protein: CASSAHPGSTDTQYF.

The chain couples TRBV27 to TRBJ1-2; TRBD1 might be the D (5 bases). Between the trimmed V and J ends, which lost 2 bases and 6 bases, there was a span of 22 bases. This CDR3 comprises 17 residues. Germline V gene data show CDR1 as MNHEY and CDR2 as SMNVEV (reference sequence). The CDR3 spells CASSLGGVGGGVNGYTF. CDR3 nucleotides: TGTGCCAGCAGTTTAGGAGGAGTCGGGGGGGGAGTAAATGGCTACACCTTC.